The 8 T cell receptor beta chains presented below share a single source sample, sequenced in a study of brain T cells in children with intractable seizures. Clones were sequenced by immunoSEQ multiplex PCR, and TCRdb holds only the in-frame ones, with some missing. The sample records about 340,000 clones, over 90% being singletons. The time point denotes: blood from clinic visit 5 months post-surgery; TSC patient then seizure free. The sample consisted of peripheral blood, taken roughly 5 months after surgery. These receptors all come from a boy less than two years old with tuberous sclerosis and intractable seizures.

The chain is built from TRBV11-1 and TRBJ1-2; no clear D. This CDR3 is built from 13 residues. Between the trimmed V and J ends, which lost 5 bases and 2 bases, there was a span of 9 bases. From germline, CDR1 is SGHAT and CDR2 FQDESV (reference sequence). DNA of the CDR3: TGTGCCAGCAGCCAGTCTGGGAACTATGGCTACACCTTC. Its protein product is CASSQSGNYGYTF. The full variable domain, with the rest looked up from reference TRBV11-1 and TRBJ1-2, is EAEVAQSPRYKITEKSQAVAFWCDPISGHATLYWYRQILGQGPELLVQFQDESVVDDSQLPKDRFSAERLKGVDSTLKIQPAELGDSAMYLCASSQSGNYGYTFGSGTRLTVV.

The chain carries TRBV11-3 and TRBJ1-4, with D unresolved. The CDR3 length is 12 residues. V was clipped by 5 bases and J by 8 bases, with 9 bases between them. Germline values: CDR1 SGHNT, CDR2 YENEEA. CDR3 bases: TGTGCCAGCAGCCCGGGGAGGGAAAAACTGTTTTTT. It specifies CASSPGREKLFF.

The chain employs TRBV27 and TRBJ2-5, with D possibly TRBD1 on 6 matching bases. CDR3 length: 14 amino acids. Trimming pared 3 bases from V and 5 bases from J, leaving 13 bases between. Germline V CDR1 and CDR2: MNHEY, SMNVEV (reference sequence). The CDR3 DNA is TGTGCCAGCAGTTTCGCAGGGGTGCAGGAGACCCAGTACTTC. Residues: CASSFAGVQETQYF.

In its sample, this clone was seen once. The chain recombines TRBV7-8 with TRBJ2-7, with 9 bases lining up with TRBD1. Germline CDR1 reads SGHVS; CDR2 reads FQNEAQ. J was trimmed by 1 base and V by 5 bases; bases with no gene match: 6. The CDR3 runs 15 residues. CDR3 protein: CASSLNRGRSYEQYF. CDR3 DNA sequence: TGTGCCAGCAGCCTCAACAGGGGGCGGTCCTACGAGCAGTACTTC.

The chain employs TRBV30 and TRBJ1-5; D gene uncertain. V lost 2 bases, J lost 7 bases, and 15 bases lay in between. Germline CDR1 is GTSNPN and CDR2 is SVGIG (reference sequence). The CDR3 runs 14 residues. As DNA, the CDR3 is TGTGCCTGGAGTTTAGGTTCTGAGAGCCAGCCCCAGCATTTT. Translated, it gives CAWSLGSESQPQHF.

The V gene is TRBV5-4, the J gene TRBJ1-2, with D unresolved. The CDR3 spans 14 residues. V was cut by 0 bases and J by 2 bases, with 8 bases left in between. The germline V gene encodes CDR1 SGHNT and CDR2 YYREEE (reference sequence). The CDR3 DNA is TGTGCCAGCAGCTTGGTGGACGACAACTATGGCTACACCTTC. It translates to CASSLVDDNYGYTF.

The chain carries TRBV2 and TRBJ1-2, with 8 bases matching TRBD1. CDR3 length equals 12 residues. With V trimmed by 8 bases and J by 4 bases, 3 bases remained unmatched. Germline V CDR1 and CDR2: SNHLY, FYNNEI. Here the CDR3 DNA reads TGTGCCAGCGGGGACAGGCTCTATGGCTACACCTTC. It is translated as CASGDRLYGYTF.

This clone showed up just once. Within the sample, other DNA sequences also encode this same CDR3. The chain recombines TRBV6-5 with TRBJ1-1; no firm D call. This CDR3 comprises 13 residues. V was clipped by 4 bases and J by 1 base, with 7 bases between them. From germline, CDR1 is MNHEY and CDR2 SVGAGI. The CDR3 is CASSWTENTEAFF. CDR3 coding DNA: TGTGCCAGCAGTTGGACTGAGAACACTGAAGCTTTCTTT.